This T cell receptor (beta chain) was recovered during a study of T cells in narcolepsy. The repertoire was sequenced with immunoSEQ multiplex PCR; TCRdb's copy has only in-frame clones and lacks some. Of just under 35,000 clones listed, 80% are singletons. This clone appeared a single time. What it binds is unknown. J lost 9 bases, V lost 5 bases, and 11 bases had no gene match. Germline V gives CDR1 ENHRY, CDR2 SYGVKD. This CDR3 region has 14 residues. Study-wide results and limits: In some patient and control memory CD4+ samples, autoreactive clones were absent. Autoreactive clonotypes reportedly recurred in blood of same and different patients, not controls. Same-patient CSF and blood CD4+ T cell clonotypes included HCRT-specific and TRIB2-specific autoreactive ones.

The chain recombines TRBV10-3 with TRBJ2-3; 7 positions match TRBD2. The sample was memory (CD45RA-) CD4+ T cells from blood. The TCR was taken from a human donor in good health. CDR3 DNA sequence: TGTGCCATCAGTAAGGAGACTAGCCTGAAAACGCAGTATTTT. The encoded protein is CAISKETSLKTQYF.